These 23 T cell receptor beta chains were sequenced from one sample in a study of T cell repertoires in cytomegalovirus infection. Their cognate antigens are unknown. In TCRdb, the reads were re-called with MiXCR into one record per CDR3 protein. In the table there are approximately 730,000 distinct CDR3 sequences, 25% to 35% of which are singletons. Sample: cultured CD8+ T cells from PBMCs, taken from culture after CMV antigen stimulation. The receptors shown here come from a human donor in good health (CMV status not recorded). Some clones in this sample may be carry-over from other donors' samples.

This chain uses TRBV4-3 with TRBJ1-1; weak D call: TRBD1 (5 bases). Germline lookup yields CDR1 LGHNA and CDR2 YSLEER. CDR3 length equals 14 residues. The V end was cut by 0 bases, the J end by 5 bases, with 10 bases between. The CDR3 coding sequence is TGCGCCAGCAGCCAAGAAGTGGGGGGGACTGAAGCTTTCTTT. This translates into CASSQEVGGTEAFF.

This rearrangement joins TRBV12-3 or TRBV12-4 to TRBJ1-1; perhaps TRBD1 as D (6 bases). The CDR3 has 12 residues. Trimming left V 7 bases short and J 6 bases short, with 12 bases between. The CDR3 here is CASTLRGSEAFF. The CDR3 DNA reads as TGTGCCAGCACTCTCAGGGGTTCTGAAGCTTTCTTT.

The rearrangement uses TRBV29-1 and TRBJ2-3; 9 nucleotides match TRBD1. This CDR3 region has 15 residues. With 1 base clipped from V and 8 bases from J, the junction kept 10 bases outside the gene matches. The V gene's germline CDR1 is SQVTM and CDR2 ANQGSEA. Here the CDR3 reads CSVEADRGSIGTQYF. The CDR3 coding sequence is TGCAGCGTTGAAGCCGACAGGGGGTCGATTGGTACGCAGTATTTT.

The chain is built from TRBV28 and TRBJ2-3, with 10 bases aligning to TRBD2. Per the germline V gene, CDR1 is MDHEN and CDR2 is SYDVKM. Losses at the gene ends were 5 bases for V and 0 bases for J; bases not matched to a gene: 11. The CDR3 consists of 18 residues. Written as DNA, the CDR3 is TGTGCCAGCAGTCTAGCGGGGGCTACACACCCTAGCACAGATACGCAGTATTTT. Protein product: CASSLAGATHPSTDTQYF.

There are a few counts of this clonotype. V gene TRBV9 combines with J gene TRBJ2-1; D is perhaps TRBD1 or TRBD2 (5 bases each). Germline lookup yields CDR1 SGDLS and CDR2 YYNGEE. There are 15 residues in the CDR3. Trimming shortened V by 0 bases and J by 4 bases, and 11 bases separated the two germline ends. CDR3 in amino acids: CASSVAGTVYNEQFF. The CDR3 DNA is TGTGCCAGCAGCGTAGCAGGGACCGTTTACAATGAGCAGTTCTTC.

The chain uses TRBV6-4 and TRBJ1-2, with D unresolved. Per the germline V gene, CDR1 is MRHNA and CDR2 is SNTAGT. The CDR3 is 14 amino acids. V was trimmed by 0 bases and J by 10 bases, leaving 15 bases between them. CDR3 sequence reads: CASSDSMDPRDYTF. CDR3 nucleotides: TGTGCCAGCAGTGACTCGATGGACCCCCGAGACTACACCTTC.

The V call is TRBV5-1, the J call TRBJ2-2; D remains unclear. Germline loops: CDR1 SGHRS, CDR2 YFSETQ. The CDR3 spans 17 residues. V was clipped by 0 bases and J by 3 bases, with 15 bases between them. Written as DNA, the CDR3 is TGCGCCAGCAGCTTGGCCCCGAATAGGGCGGACACCGGGGAGCTGTTTTTT. Its translation is CASSLAPNRADTGELFF.

V usage is TRBV19 and J usage is TRBJ2-1, with D possibly TRBD1 on 5 matching bases. This CDR3 has 14 residues. Germline V gives CDR1 LNHDA, CDR2 SQIVND (reference sequence). Trimming left V 3 bases short and J 4 bases short, with 10 bases between. The CDR3 is CASSIGDSYNEQFF. The CDR3 DNA follows: TGTGCCAGTAGTATTGGTGACAGTTACAATGAGCAGTTCTTC.

This chain connects TRBV19 to TRBJ1-5; 7 bases match TRBD1. CDR1 LNHDA and CDR2 SQIVND come from the germline V gene (reference sequence). V lost 0 bases and J lost 0; bases outside the gene matches: 11. The CDR3 has 19 residues. The CDR3 region is CASSIEILDRDLSNQPQHF. CDR3 coding DNA: TGTGCCAGTAGTATAGAGATCCTCGACAGGGACCTTAGCAATCAGCCCCAGCATTTT. The whole variable domain, filled in from reference TRBV19 and TRBJ1-5, reads DGGITQSPKYLFRKEGQNVTLSCEQNLNHDAMYWYRQDPGQGLRLIYYSQIVNDFQKGDIAEGYSVSREKKESFPLTVTSAQKNPTAFYLCASSIEILDRDLSNQPQHFGDGTRLSIL.

The chain uses TRBV6-5 and TRBJ1-5; a weak D match, TRBD1 (6 bases). The CDR3 extends over 14 amino acids. V was trimmed by 5 bases and J by 4 bases, leaving 12 bases between them. Germline CDR1 reads MNHEY; CDR2 reads SVGAGI. The CDR3 region is CASSDPGDNQPQHF. The CDR3 nucleotides read TGTGCCAGCAGTGATCCAGGGGATAATCAGCCCCAGCATTTT.

This rearrangement joins TRBV19 to TRBJ2-4; 7 nucleotides agree with TRBD1. The length of the CDR3 is 11 residues. Looked up from germline, CDR1 is LNHDA and CDR2 is SQIVND (reference sequence). After removal of 3 bases from V and 16 bases from J, the junction contained 6 bases not matched to a gene. CDR3 DNA: TGTGCCAGTAGTATCGACGGGACAGCTTACTTC. Protein sequence: CASSIDGTAYF.

Only one count was recorded for this clonotype. V gene TRBV6-8 combines with J gene TRBJ1-5; D remains ambiguous. Germline lookup yields CDR1 MNHGY and CDR2 SAAAGT. Trimming shortened V by 0 bases and J by 3 bases, and 6 bases separated the two germline ends. The CDR3 is 14 residues long. DNA for the CDR3: TGTGCCAGCAGTTACTCCTGGGACAATCAGCCCCAGCATTTT. Amino acid sequence: CASSYSWDNQPQHF.

J is TRBJ1-1 and V is TRBV6-5, with D unclear. The CDR3 contains 15 residues. V lost 0 bases and J lost 4, with 12 bases in between. Per germline, CDR1 MNHEY and CDR2 SVGAGI. Written as DNA, the CDR3 is TGTGCCAGCAGTTACTCAAGTTGGATGAGCACTGAAGCTTTCTTT. This encodes CASSYSSWMSTEAFF.

The rearrangement joins TRBV6-6 to TRBJ2-7, with D possibly being TRBD2 (6 bases). This CDR3 contains 15 residues. Germline assignment: CDR1 MNHNY and CDR2 SVGAGI (reference sequence). V dropped 0 bases and J dropped 2 bases, with 11 bases sitting between them. CDR3: CASSYSPGLPYEQYV. CDR3 coding DNA: TGTGCCAGCAGTTACTCACCGGGACTCCCCTACGAGCAGTACGTC.

This clonotype was recorded many times. The V gene is TRBV28, the J gene TRBJ2-3, with a possible D match to TRBD2 (7 bases). From germline, CDR1 is MDHEN and CDR2 SYDVKM. The CDR3 is 16 residues long. V shed 3 bases and J shed 4 bases, with 17 bases lying between them. The chain's CDR3 is CASSFIPEGGPDTQYF. CDR3 DNA sequence: TGTGCCAGCAGTTTCATCCCCGAGGGGGGGCCAGATACGCAGTATTTT.

This chain joins TRBV14 and TRBJ2-1, with D unclear. Germline CDR1 reads SGHDN; CDR2 reads FVKESK. The V and J ends lost 5 bases and 1 base respectively, with 15 bases between them. CDR3 length: 16 residues. The CDR3: CASSELLSLSYNEQFF. CDR3 DNA sequence: TGTGCCAGCAGCGAACTCCTGTCTTTATCCTACAATGAGCAGTTCTTC.

This clonotype was seen repeatedly, ten times or more. This chain connects TRBV7-8 to TRBJ2-1, with 9 bases fitting TRBD2. Trimming took 2 bases from V and 4 from J; bases not matched to a gene: 6. There are 16 residues in the CDR3. Germline CDR1 and CDR2: SGHVS and FQNEAQ. CDR3 DNA sequence: TGTGCCAGCAGCTTATTTGGCGGGGGGGATTACAATGAGCAGTTCTTC. This sequence encodes CASSLFGGGDYNEQFF.

At least ten counts were recorded for this clonotype. The chain couples TRBV7-6 to TRBJ1-2; no clear D. V was shortened by 5 bases and J by 6 bases, with 13 bases between the two germline ends. Germline CDR1 and CDR2: SGHVS and FNYEAQ. CDR3 length equals 13 residues. The chain's CDR3 is CASSTGGIDGYTF. The CDR3 nucleotides are TGTGCCAGCAGCACCGGAGGGATAGATGGCTACACCTTC.

This chain connects TRBV29-1 to TRBJ2-1; TRBD2 matches 8 bases. The J segment lost 3 bases and the V segment lost 8 bases, leaving 9 bases of the junction unmatched. Germline V gene sequence: CDR1 SQVTM, CDR2 ANQGSEA. The CDR3 consists of 14 residues. In DNA form, the CDR3 reads TGCAGCTCCCTTGCCGGGGGGGTCTACAATGAGCAGTTCTTC. As protein: CSSLAGGVYNEQFF.

This clonotype was detected many times. V is TRBV7-2 and J is TRBJ1-1; D might be TRBD1 (5 bases). This CDR3 is built from 14 residues. Trimming took 7 bases from V and 3 from J, leaving 15 bases between them. CDR1 is SGHTA and CDR2 is FQGNSA in the germline V gene. CDR3 protein: CASKPGPLDTEAFF. CDR3 bases: TGTGCCAGCAAACCGGGGCCCTTGGACACTGAAGCTTTCTTT. Filled out from reference TRBV7-2 and TRBJ1-1, the complete variable domain reads GAGVSQSPSNKVTEKGKDVELRCDPISGHTALYWYRQSLGQGLEFLIYFQGNSAPDKSGLPSDRFSAERTGGSVSTLTIQRTQQEDSAVYLCASKPGPLDTEAFFGQGTRLTVV.

This clonotype came up a few times. V usage is TRBV29-1 and J usage is TRBJ2-3; D call uncertain. CDR1 SQVTM and CDR2 ANQGSEA come from the germline V gene. The CDR3 totals 13 residues. The CDR3 is CVGQPSNTDTQYF. CDR3 sequence (DNA): TGCGTCGGCCAACCGTCCAACACAGATACGCAGTATTTT.

This chain uses TRBV20-1 with TRBJ1-1; no definite D call. This CDR3 spans 11 amino acids. V was cut by 3 bases and J by 7 bases, with 9 bases left in between. From germline, CDR1 is DFQATT and CDR2 SNEGSKA (reference sequence). The CDR3 DNA follows: TGCAGTGCTAGTAAGGACTTTGAAGCTTTCTTT. Its protein product is CSASKDFEAFF.

This clonotype was counted only a few times. V usage is TRBV12-3 or TRBV12-4 and J usage is TRBJ2-1, with D perhaps matching TRBD2 (6 bases). V was shortened by 5 bases and J by 0 bases, with 11 bases between the two germline ends. There are 15 residues in the CDR3. The CDR3 spells CASSQDGSSYNEQFF. In nucleotides, the CDR3 is TGTGCCAGCAGTCAGGACGGGAGCTCCTACAATGAGCAGTTCTTC.